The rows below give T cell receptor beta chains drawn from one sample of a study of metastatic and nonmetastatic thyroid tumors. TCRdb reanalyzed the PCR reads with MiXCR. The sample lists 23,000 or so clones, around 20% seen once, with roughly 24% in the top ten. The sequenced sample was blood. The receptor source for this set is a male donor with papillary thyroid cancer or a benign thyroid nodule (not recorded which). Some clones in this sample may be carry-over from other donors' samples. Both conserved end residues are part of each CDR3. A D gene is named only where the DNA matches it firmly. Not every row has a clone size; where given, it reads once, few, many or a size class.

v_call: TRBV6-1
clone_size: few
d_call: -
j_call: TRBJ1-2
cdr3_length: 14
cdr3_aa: CASRQYREHPKVSF
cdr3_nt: TGTGCCAGCAGACAGTACAGGGAACATCCAAAAGTTTCCTTC

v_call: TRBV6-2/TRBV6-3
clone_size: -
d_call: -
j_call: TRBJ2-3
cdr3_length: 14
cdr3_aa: CATRMWPSTDTQYF
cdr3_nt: TGTGCCACCAGGATGTGGCCCAGCACAGATACGCAGTATTTT

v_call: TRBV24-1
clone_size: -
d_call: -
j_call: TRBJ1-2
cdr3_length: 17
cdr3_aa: CATSDSTAGFSNYCYTF
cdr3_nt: TGTGCCACCAGTGATTCCACCGCAGGGTTTTCTAACTATTGCTACACCTTC

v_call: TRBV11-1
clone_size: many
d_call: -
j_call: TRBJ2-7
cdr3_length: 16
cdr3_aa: CASSRIGVGSAYEQYF
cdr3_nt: TGTGCCAGCAGCCGTATCGGGGTGGGATCGGCCTACGAGCAGTACTTC

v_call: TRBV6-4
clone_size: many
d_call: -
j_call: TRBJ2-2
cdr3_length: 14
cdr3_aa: CASSDGQGTGELFF
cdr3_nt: TGTGCCAGCAGTGACGGGCAGGGGACCGGGGAGCTGTTTTTT

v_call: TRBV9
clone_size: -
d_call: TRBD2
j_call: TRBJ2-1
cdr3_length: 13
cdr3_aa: CASSASGYNEQFF
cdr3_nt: TGTGCCAGCTCCGCTAGCGGTTACAATGAGCAGTTCTTC

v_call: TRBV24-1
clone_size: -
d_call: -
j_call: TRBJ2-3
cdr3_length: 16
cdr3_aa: CATSDCAGVSTDTQSF
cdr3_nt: TGTGCCACCAGTGATTGTGCAGGCGTGTCCACAGATACGCAGTCTTTT

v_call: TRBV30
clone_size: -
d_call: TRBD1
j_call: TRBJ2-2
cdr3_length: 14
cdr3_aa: CAWGVTGTTGELFF
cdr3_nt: TGTGCCTGGGGGGTGACAGGGACCACCGGGGAGCTGTTTTTT

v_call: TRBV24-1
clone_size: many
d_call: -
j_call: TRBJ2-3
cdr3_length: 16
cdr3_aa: CATSEPIAGSTDTQYF
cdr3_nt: TGTGCCACCAGTGAGCCCATCGCGGGATCCACAGATACGCAGTATTTT

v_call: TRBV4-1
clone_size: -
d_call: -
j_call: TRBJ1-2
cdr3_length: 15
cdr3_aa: CASIHRAAVGSYYAF
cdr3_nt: TGCGCCAGCATCCATCGGGCAGCCGTGGGGTCATACTACGCCTTC

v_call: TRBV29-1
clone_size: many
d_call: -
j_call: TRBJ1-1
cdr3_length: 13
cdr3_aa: CSVAEGVGTEAFF
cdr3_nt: TGCAGCGTCGCGGAGGGCGTGGGCACTGAAGCTTTCTTT

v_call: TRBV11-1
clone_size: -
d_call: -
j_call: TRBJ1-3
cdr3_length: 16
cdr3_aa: CASSPLAGLSGNTIYF
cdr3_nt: TGTGCCAGCAGCCCCCTCGCGGGACTTAGTGGAAACACCATATATTTT

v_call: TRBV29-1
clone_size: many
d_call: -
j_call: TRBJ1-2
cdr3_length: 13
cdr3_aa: CSVPMGSGYGYTF
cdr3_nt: TGCAGCGTCCCAATGGGGTCGGGATATGGCTACACCTTC

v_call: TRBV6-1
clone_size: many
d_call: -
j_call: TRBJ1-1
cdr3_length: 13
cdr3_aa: CARAWGAGTEAFF
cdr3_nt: TGTGCCAGAGCCTGGGGCGCCGGCACTGAAGCTTTCTTT

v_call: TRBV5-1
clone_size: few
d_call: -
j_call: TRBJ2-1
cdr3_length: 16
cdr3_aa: CVSSLARSWSYNEQFF
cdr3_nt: TGCGTCAGCAGCTTGGCTCGATCCTGGAGCTACAATGAGCAGTTCTTC

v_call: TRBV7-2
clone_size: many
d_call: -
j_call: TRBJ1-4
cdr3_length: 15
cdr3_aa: CASSFFSGAGEKLFF
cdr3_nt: TGTGCCAGCAGCTTCTTTAGCGGGGCGGGGGAAAAACTGTTTTTT

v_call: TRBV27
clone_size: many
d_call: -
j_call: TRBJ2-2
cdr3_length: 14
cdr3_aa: CASSLFEAPGELFF
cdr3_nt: TGTGCCAGCAGTTTATTTGAGGCCCCCGGGGAGCTGTTTTTT

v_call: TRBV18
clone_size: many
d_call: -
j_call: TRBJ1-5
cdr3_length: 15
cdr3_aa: CASSPRAGDDQPQHF
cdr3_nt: TGTGCCAGCTCACCAAGGGCAGGGGATGATCAGCCCCAGCATTTT

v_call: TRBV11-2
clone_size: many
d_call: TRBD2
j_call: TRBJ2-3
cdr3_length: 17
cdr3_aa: CASSGFGTSGVADTQYF
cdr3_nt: TGTGCCAGCAGCGGATTCGGGACTAGCGGGGTAGCAGATACGCAGTATTTT

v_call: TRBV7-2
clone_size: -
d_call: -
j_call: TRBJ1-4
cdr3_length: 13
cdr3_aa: CASSFGANEKLFF
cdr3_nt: TGTGCCAGCAGCTTCGGGGCCAATGAAAAACTGTTTTTT

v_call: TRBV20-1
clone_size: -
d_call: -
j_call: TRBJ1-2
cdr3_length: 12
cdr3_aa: CSGSQEVYGYTF
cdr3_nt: TGCAGTGGATCCCAGGAAGTGTATGGCTACACCTTC

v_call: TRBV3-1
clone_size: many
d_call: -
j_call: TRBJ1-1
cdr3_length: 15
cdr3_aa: CASSQPGSGNTEAFF
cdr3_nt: TGTGCCAGCAGCCAACCAGGGTCCGGGAACACTGAAGCTTTCTTT

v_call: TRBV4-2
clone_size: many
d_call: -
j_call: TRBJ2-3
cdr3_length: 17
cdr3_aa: CASSQETGRISTDTQYF
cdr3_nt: TGTGCCAGCAGCCAAGAAACGGGCAGGATCAGCACAGATACGCAGTATTTT

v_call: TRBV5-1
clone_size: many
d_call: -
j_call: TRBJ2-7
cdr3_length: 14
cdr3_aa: CASSNPGGTYEQYF
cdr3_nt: TGCGCCAGCAGCAACCCGGGCGGGACCTACGAGCAGTACTTC

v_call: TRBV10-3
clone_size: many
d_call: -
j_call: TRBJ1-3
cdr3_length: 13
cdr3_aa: CASTVVPGNTIYF
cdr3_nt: TGTGCCTCGACGGTGGTTCCTGGAAACACCATATATTTT

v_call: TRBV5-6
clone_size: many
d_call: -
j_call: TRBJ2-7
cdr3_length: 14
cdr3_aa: CASSFFKGRPEQYF
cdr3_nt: TGTGCCAGCAGCTTCTTTAAGGGCAGGCCCGAGCAGTACTTC

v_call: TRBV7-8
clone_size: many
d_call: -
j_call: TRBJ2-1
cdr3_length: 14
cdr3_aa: CASSLGSSYNEQFF
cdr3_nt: TGTGCCAGCAGCTTAGGGTCGTCCTACAATGAGCAGTTCTTC

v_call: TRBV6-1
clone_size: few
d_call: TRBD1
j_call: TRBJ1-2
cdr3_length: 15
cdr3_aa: CASSPTGGSVDGYTF
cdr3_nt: TGTGCCAGCAGTCCTACAGGGGGTTCCGTCGATGGCTACACCTTC

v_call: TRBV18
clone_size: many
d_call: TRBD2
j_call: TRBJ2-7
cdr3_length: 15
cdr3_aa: CASSLTGGGLYEQYF
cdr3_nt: TGTGCCAGCTCACTAACGGGCGGGGGGCTATACGAGCAGTACTTC

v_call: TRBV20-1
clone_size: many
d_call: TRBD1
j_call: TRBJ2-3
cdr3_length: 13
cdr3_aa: CSVPGRGTDTQYF
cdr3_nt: TGCAGTGTTCCGGGCAGGGGGACAGATACGCAGTATTTT

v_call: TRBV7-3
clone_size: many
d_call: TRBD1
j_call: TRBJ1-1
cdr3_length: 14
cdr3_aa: CASSLQGADTEAFF
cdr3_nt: TGTGCCAGCAGCCTACAGGGGGCGGACACTGAAGCTTTCTTT

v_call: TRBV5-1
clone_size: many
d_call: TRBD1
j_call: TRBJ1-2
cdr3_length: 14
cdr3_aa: CASSSDRANYGYTF
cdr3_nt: TGCGCCAGCAGCTCGGACAGGGCTAACTATGGCTACACCTTC

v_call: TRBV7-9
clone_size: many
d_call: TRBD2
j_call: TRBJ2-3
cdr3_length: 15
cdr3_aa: CASSLSGGATDTQYF
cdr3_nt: TGTGCCAGCAGCTTAAGCGGGGGGGCCACAGATACGCAGTATTTT